The 14 T cell receptor beta chains below come from one sample, sequenced in a study of T cell repertoires in cytomegalovirus infection (dated by TCRdb to about 2019). Their recognized antigens are unknown. The treatment or condition label for this specimen denotes: in vitro stimulation with specific CMV peptide epitopes to enrich CMV-specific T cells. The data were produced on an Illumina HiSeq 1500. TCRdb reanalyzed the raw reads on its own, using fastp at Q25 for trimming and MiXCR for clone calling, and kept in-frame beta chains. Entries are consolidated by CDR3 protein sequence, retaining the most common genes and DNA. This sample gives 450,000 to 550,000 distinct CDR3 sequences in total; about two fifths of them show up just once. The ten most abundant clones make up 43% of the sample. Material: cultured PBMCs, obtained from culture after CMV antigen stimulation. The receptors derive from a human donor in good health (CMV status not recorded). Some clones in this sample may be carry-over from other donors' samples.

Only one count was recorded for this clonotype. The chain combines TRBV6-2 or TRBV6-3 with TRBJ2-1; weak D call: TRBD2 (7 bases). The CDR3 length is 15 residues. Trimming took 6 bases from V and 6 from J, leaving 18 bases between them. CDR1 and CDR2 from the germline V gene are MNHEY and SVGEGT. Here the CDR3 DNA reads TGTGCCAGCAGCCCGGCAAGGGGGGGTCTCAATGAGCAGTTCTTC. This translates into CASSPARGGLNEQFF.

This clonotype was counted many times. The rearrangement uses TRBV7-8 and TRBJ1-2; maybe TRBD1 (5 bases). This CDR3 comprises 14 residues. Germline CDR1 and CDR2: SGHVS and FQNEAQ. The germline V and J ends were trimmed by 5 bases and 8 bases, with 18 bases remaining between them. Here the CDR3 reads CASSIDRWPVGYTF. Written as DNA, the CDR3 is TGTGCCAGCAGCATCGACAGATGGCCAGTGGGCTACACCTTC. Looking up the rest from reference TRBV7-8 and TRBJ1-2 gives the full variable domain: GAGVSQSPRYKVAKRGQDVALRCDPISGHVSLFWYQQALGQGPEFLTYFQNEAQLDKSGLPSDRFFAERPEGSVSTLKIQRTQQEDSAVYLCASSIDRWPVGYTFGSGTRLTVV.

This chain uses TRBV12-3 or TRBV12-4 with TRBJ2-2; TRBD2 matches 8 bases. The CDR3 has 15 amino acids. The junction had 7 bases not matched to a gene; V was cut back by 7 bases and J by 3 bases. CDR3 in amino acids: CASTITGGYTGELFF. The CDR3 region has the DNA TGTGCCAGCACCATAACGGGGGGGTACACCGGGGAGCTGTTTTTT.

The chain links TRBV7-7 to TRBJ2-6; 7 bases are shared with TRBD1. The germline CDR1 and CDR2 sequences are SSHAT and FNYEAQ (reference sequence). There are 13 residues in the CDR3. J gave up 4 bases and V 11 bases, and 5 bases lay outside the gene matches. This CDR3 reads CAVTGAGANVLTF. The CDR3 DNA reads TGTGCCGTAACAGGGGCCGGGGCCAACGTCCTGACTTTC.

This clonotype has just a few counts. V and J are TRBV7-6 and TRBJ2-7, with TRBD1 as a possible D gene (6 bases). Germline V gene sequence: CDR1 SGHVS, CDR2 FNYEAQ. V was clipped by 1 base and J by 0 bases, with 10 bases between them. CDR3 length equals 15 residues. CDR3 protein: CASSLEGTPSYEQYF. The CDR3 region has the DNA TGTGCCAGCAGCTTAGAAGGGACACCCTCCTACGAGCAGTACTTC.

This clonotype was seen more than once but under ten times. The chain uses TRBV6-1 and TRBJ2-7; maybe TRBD2 (6 bases). The CDR3 has 15 amino acids. CDR1 and CDR2 from the germline V gene are MNHNS and SASEGT. V was shortened by 1 base and J by 3 bases, with 13 bases between the two germline ends. DNA of the CDR3: TGTGCCAGCAGTGAAGGGTTAGCGGATCTCTACGAGCAGTACTTC. This codes for CASSEGLADLYEQYF.

This clonotype was picked up one time. The chain carries TRBV29-1 and TRBJ2-7, with no clear D. CDR1 and CDR2 from the germline V gene are SQVTM and ANQGSEA. The CDR3 spans 11 residues. The V and J ends lost 7 bases and 3 bases respectively, with 10 bases between them. The CDR3 DNA follows: TGCAGCGGGACGTCTGACTACGAGCAGTACTTC. Protein sequence: CSGTSDYEQYF.

This clonotype was seen only a few times. The rearrangement uses TRBV7-3 and TRBJ2-3, with unresolved D. The CDR3 runs to 14 residues. Trimming took 4 bases from V and 2 from J, leaving 10 bases between them. Germline CDR1 and CDR2: SGHTA and FQGTGA. The CDR3 bases are TGTGCCAGCAGCTCCTACAGTTACACAGATACGCAGTATTTT. Protein: CASSSYSYTDTQYF.

In its sample, this clonotype was seen once. The chain couples TRBV20-1 to TRBJ1-3; D is uncertain. The CDR3 has 16 residues. V was pared by 1 base and J by 4 bases, with 17 bases between. Germline V lookup: CDR1 DFQATT, CDR2 SNEGSKA (reference sequence). The CDR3 sequence is CSARGIGIVGGNTIYF. The CDR3 DNA sequence: TGCAGTGCTAGAGGAATAGGGATTGTCGGCGGAAACACCATATATTTT.

The chain uses TRBV27 and TRBJ2-5, with 10 bases fitting TRBD1. The CDR3 spans 16 residues. The V gene end was trimmed by 6 bases and the J gene end by 4 bases; junction bases not matched to a gene: 11. Germline lookup yields CDR1 MNHEY and CDR2 SMNVEV (reference sequence). The CDR3 loop reads CASRRLARDRGETQYF. The CDR3 region has the DNA TGTGCCAGCAGACGACTAGCCCGGGACAGGGGAGAGACCCAGTACTTC.

This clonotype appeared a single time. This chain uses TRBV19 with TRBJ2-7; the match to TRBD1 covers 9 bases. This CDR3 is 14 amino acids long. Unmatched junction bases numbered 5, after V lost 3 bases and J lost 5 bases. The germline gives CDR1 LNHDA, CDR2 SQIVND (reference sequence). The CDR3 reads CASSITGGANEQYF. The CDR3 nucleotides read TGTGCCAGTAGTATTACAGGGGGCGCGAACGAGCAGTACTTC.

The chain combines TRBV27 with TRBJ2-7; D possibly uses TRBD1 or TRBD2 (5 bases each). The germline V gene has CDR1 MNHEY and CDR2 SMNVEV (reference sequence). The CDR3 is made up of 15 amino acids. Trimming pared 4 bases from V and 2 bases from J, leaving 15 bases between. The CDR3 is CASSSVRDGTYEQYF. In DNA, the CDR3 is TGTGCCAGCAGTTCCGTACGGGACGGAACCTACGAGCAGTACTTC.

In this sample, this clonotype turned up a few times. The V gene is TRBV6-1, the J gene TRBJ2-7, with 10 bases aligning to TRBD1. With 5 bases clipped from V and 1 base from J, the junction kept 5 bases outside the gene matches. The CDR3 consists of 15 residues. Germline CDR1 reads MNHNS; CDR2 reads SASEGT. CDR3: CASSNRDRGSYEQYF. Written as DNA, the CDR3 is TGTGCCAGCAGTAACCGGGACAGGGGTTCCTACGAGCAGTACTTC.

The rearrangement links TRBV7-4 to TRBJ1-4, with 9 positions matching TRBD1. Germline V gene sequence: CDR1 SGHVT, CDR2 SQSDAQ. The CDR3 is 16 residues long. The V and J ends lost 5 bases and 0 bases, in that order; junction bases with no gene match: 4. This CDR3 is CASSHGDRATNEKLFF. Written as DNA, the CDR3 is TGTGCCAGCAGCCACGGGGACAGGGCAACTAATGAAAAACTGTTTTTT.